Sequencing of this TCR beta chain was carried out in a study of cytomegalovirus exposure and HLA in healthy donors. This clone was picked up one time. Its antigen is currently unknown. This CDR3 has 16 amino acids. Germline V gives CDR1 SGHTA, CDR2 FQGNSA. V shed 0 bases, J shed 10 bases, and the junction held 9 bases outside the gene matches. PCR employed 60 Vbeta and 13 Jbeta primers. Assay: immunoSEQ multiplex PCR; the TCRdb copy retains only in-frame clones and omits some. The sample has some 140,000 clones; more than 70% are singletons. Study results and limitations: In a later analysis, parvovirus B19, influenza, CMV and Epstein-Barr virus appeared linked to several top co-occurrence clusters. The study labeled around 160 TCR beta chains cytomegalovirus-associated.

The chain employs TRBV7-2 and TRBJ1-6, with 7 positions matching TRBD1. Sequences were obtained from PBMCs. The clonotype originates from a middle-aged man in good health and CMV-seropositive. The DNA of the CDR3 is TGTGCCAGCAGCTTAGCGGTAGGGGGCCGCGGCTCACCCCTCCACTTT. This encodes CASSLAVGGRGSPLHF.